The 19 T cell receptor beta chains below were found in one sample sequenced in a study of beta chain features in type 1 diabetes. The sequenced template was cDNA made from the entire isolated RNA. The method was immunoSEQ multiplex PCR; TCRdb's version includes in-frame clones alone and lacks a portion of them. The sample holds over 150,000 clones; 10% to 15% are singletons and the top ten take 0.6% to 0.8%. The sample consisted of central memory CD4+ T cells from blood. The receptors derive from a woman younger than 30 in good health.

This clone showed up just a few times. The V call is TRBV14, the J call TRBJ2-1; 12 positions agree with TRBD2. The CDR3 runs 20 residues. Germline V gene sequence: CDR1 SGHDN, CDR2 FVKESK. J was trimmed by 0 bases and V by 2 bases; bases with no gene match: 11. CDR3 residues: CASSQRLGLAGYSSYNEQFF. The CDR3 nucleotides read TGTGCCAGCAGCCAAAGGTTGGGACTAGCGGGTTATAGCTCCTACAATGAGCAGTTCTTC.

The table lists this clone with a few counts. The chain has TRBV7-9 and TRBJ2-1; D may be TRBD1 (6 bases). Trimming took 5 bases from V and 5 from J, leaving 13 bases between them. Germline CDR1 is SEHNR and CDR2 is FQNEAQ (reference sequence). The CDR3 has 14 residues. CDR3 coding DNA: TGTGCCAGCAGCATTTGGACAGCTAACAATGAGCAGTTCTTC. As protein: CASSIWTANNEQFF. The whole variable domain, remainder taken from reference TRBV7-9 and TRBJ2-1, is DTGVSQNPRHKITKRGQNVTFRCDPISEHNRLYWYRQTLGQGPEFLTYFQNEAQLEKSRLLSDRFSAERPKGSFSTLEIQRTEQGDSAMYLCASSIWTANNEQFFGPGTRLTVL.

The rearrangement links TRBV28 to TRBJ1-5; tentatively, D is TRBD1 (6 bases). Germline assignment: CDR1 MDHEN and CDR2 SYDVKM. The CDR3 runs 12 residues. V dropped 7 bases and J dropped 6 bases, with 10 bases sitting between them. CDR3 loop: CASTRTVQPQHF. Written as DNA, the CDR3 is TGTGCCAGCACCCGGACAGTTCAGCCCCAGCATTTT.

This chain connects TRBV18 to TRBJ1-1; D possibly corresponds to TRBD1 (6 bases). V lost 3 bases and J 1 base, leaving 18 bases between the germline ends. The length of the CDR3 is 17 residues. Germline-derived CDR1 and CDR2 are KGHSH and LQKENI. DNA for the CDR3: TGTGCCAGCTCACCTCAGTCAGGGGTACTTCGGAACACTGAAGCTTTCTTT. It codes for CASSPQSGVLRNTEAFF.

This clone was seen only a few times. The J gene is TRBJ1-4, the V gene TRBV29-1; 7 nucleotides match TRBD1. The germline gives CDR1 SQVTM, CDR2 ANQGSEA. The CDR3 extends over 13 amino acids. V gave up 5 bases and J gave up 7 bases; unmatched junction bases: 7. The CDR3 spells CSVRTGFGEKLFF. The DNA of the CDR3 is TGCAGCGTTCGGACAGGATTCGGTGAAAAACTGTTTTTT. Full variable domain (rest looked up from reference TRBV29-1 and TRBJ1-4): SAVISQKPSRDICQRGTSLTIQCQVDSQVTMMFWYRQQPGQSLTLIATANQGSEATYESGFVIDKFPISRPNLTFSTLTVSNMSPEDSSIYLCSVRTGFGEKLFFGSGTQLSVL.

The chain links TRBV28 to TRBJ2-7; 11 bases agree with TRBD1. Trimming removed 5 bases from V and 5 bases from J; junction bases left unmatched: 5. Germline V CDR1 and CDR2: MDHEN, SYDVKM. CDR3 size: 14 residues. In DNA form, the CDR3 reads TGTGCCAGCAGTCCAGGACAGGGGGCCAACGAGCAGTACTTC. Translated, it gives CASSPGQGANEQYF.

This clone was detected a few times. The rearrangement joins TRBV28 to TRBJ2-3; TRBD2 matches at 9 bases. CDR3 length: 15 residues. Germline V gene sequence: CDR1 MDHEN, CDR2 SYDVKM. J lost 5 bases, V lost 3 bases, and 6 bases had no gene match. The CDR3 DNA reads as TGTGCCAGCAGTTTCCTCGGACTAGCGCGAGATACGCAGTATTTT. This sequence encodes CASSFLGLARDTQYF.

In its sample, this clone was seen a few times. The CDR3 region is CASSYGRSNQPQHF. The DNA of the CDR3 is TGTGCCAGCAGTTATGGGAGAAGCAATCAGCCCCAGCATTTT. The chain carries TRBV6-5 and TRBJ1-5; D ambiguous. The V gene lost 3 bases and the J gene lost 1 base, with 7 bases spanning the gap. Germline loops: CDR1 MNHEY, CDR2 SVGAGI. The CDR3 runs 14 residues.

This clone was found a few times. The chain is built from TRBV19 and TRBJ2-7, with no clear D. The V and J ends lost 3 bases and 3 bases respectively, with 9 bases between them. CDR1 is LNHDA and CDR2 is SQIVND in the germline V gene (reference sequence). This CDR3 is 13 amino acids long. The CDR3 DNA reads TGTGCCAGTAGTATCCCGAGATACTACGAGCAGTACTTC. Translated, it gives CASSIPRYYEQYF.

This sequence joins TRBV6-6 and TRBJ1-2; TRBD1 aligns across 7 bases. CDR3 length: 12 residues. CDR1 MNHNY and CDR2 SVGAGI come from the germline V gene (reference sequence). V gave up 6 bases and J gave up 4 bases; unmatched junction bases: 2. DNA for the CDR3: TGTGCCAGCAGACAGGGGACCTATGGCTACACCTTC. This gives the protein CASRQGTYGYTF.

The rearrangement links TRBV27 to TRBJ2-1; 7 positions agree with TRBD1. This CDR3 comprises 15 residues. The J segment lost 0 bases and the V segment lost 7 bases, leaving 6 bases of the junction unmatched. Germline loops: CDR1 MNHEY, CDR2 SMNVEV (reference sequence). The CDR3 sequence: CASTRQGSSYNEQFF. The CDR3 coding sequence is TGTGCCAGCACCCGACAGGGAAGCTCCTACAATGAGCAGTTCTTC.

The chain employs TRBV18 and TRBJ1-5; 9 nucleotides line up with TRBD1. Germline V lookup: CDR1 KGHSH, CDR2 LQKENI. The CDR3 has 14 amino acids. The J segment lost 7 bases and the V segment lost 6 bases, leaving 7 bases of the junction unmatched. CDR3 DNA: TGTGCCAGCTCCCGGGGACAGGGATCGCAGCCCCAGCATTTT. Encoded protein: CASSRGQGSQPQHF.

The V call is TRBV5-1, the J call TRBJ1-1; TRBD1 agrees at 8 bases. V trimming: 4 bases; J trimming: 1 base; junction bases outside the gene matches: 3. The CDR3 totals 14 residues. The germline gives CDR1 SGHRS, CDR2 YFSETQ. The CDR3 here is CASSPGTGNTEAFF. The CDR3 DNA reads TGCGCCAGCAGCCCTGGGACAGGGAACACTGAAGCTTTCTTT.

A few counts support this clone. The chain is built from TRBV9 and TRBJ2-7; 10 nucleotides align to TRBD1. Germline loops: CDR1 SGDLS, CDR2 YYNGEE. V was pared by 4 bases and J by 2 bases, with 6 bases of the junction left unmatched. This CDR3 region has 15 residues. The CDR3 sequence: CASSPRDRGPYEQYF. As DNA, the CDR3 is TGTGCCAGCAGCCCGCGGGACAGGGGCCCCTACGAGCAGTACTTC. The full variable domain, its missing parts supplied by reference TRBV9 and TRBJ2-7, is DSGVTQTPKHLITATGQRVTLRCSPRSGDLSVYWYQQSLDQGLQFLIQYYNGEERAKGNILERFSAQQFPDLHSELNLSSLELGDSALYFCASSPRDRGPYEQYFGPGTRLTVT.

This clone was seen a single time. Germline and junction disagree at one end, which may indicate a read error. The chain carries TRBV30 and TRBJ1-2, with no clear D. CDR1 and CDR2 (germline): GTSNPN, SVGIG (reference sequence). CDR3 length: 11 amino acids. The CDR3: CAWRLMGGYTF. Written as DNA, the CDR3 is TGTGCTTGGAGGCTTATGGGCGGCTACACCTTC. The full variable domain, completed using reference TRBV30 and TRBJ1-2, is SQTIHQWPATLVQPVGSPLSLECTVEGTSNPNLYWYRQAAGRGLQLLFYSVGIGQISSEVPQNLSASRPQDRQFILSSKKLLLSDSGFYLCAWRLMGGYTFGSGTRLTVV.

This clone has just a few counts. The chain couples TRBV6-6 to TRBJ2-1; TRBD2 aligns across 8 bases. J was trimmed by 15 bases and V by 5 bases; bases with no gene match: 12. Per germline, CDR1 MNHNY and CDR2 SVGAGI (reference sequence). The CDR3 runs 13 residues. Here the CDR3 reads CASSNSGRIGRFF. CDR3 bases: TGTGCCAGCAGTAACAGCGGGAGAATCGGAAGGTTCTTC.

This clone came up a few times. This sequence joins TRBV6-6 and TRBJ2-7; TRBD2 might be the D (5 bases). The ends were cut back, 11 bases at V and 6 bases at J, with 17 bases in the middle. Germline V lookup: CDR1 MNHNY, CDR2 SVGAGI (reference sequence). The CDR3 extends over 12 amino acids. In DNA form, the CDR3 reads TGTGCCGGAGCGTCGGGATCTAGCGAGCAGTACTTC. Its protein is CAGASGSSEQYF.

This clone was detected only once. The chain employs TRBV6-5 and TRBJ2-1; maybe TRBD2 (5 bases). Trimming pared 0 bases from V and 3 bases from J, leaving 6 bases between. Germline V gives CDR1 MNHEY, CDR2 SVGAGI. The CDR3 is made up of 14 amino acids. CDR3 bases: TGTGCCAGCAGTTACTCGGCGGGCTACAATGAGCAGTTCTTC. This encodes CASSYSAGYNEQFF.

There are a few counts of this clone. This sequence joins TRBV7-2 and TRBJ2-7; possible D gene TRBD2, 6 bases. The germline gives CDR1 SGHTA, CDR2 FQGNSA. The V end was cut by 4 bases, the J end by 3 bases, with 16 bases between. CDR3 length: 15 amino acids. The CDR3 loop is CASSSSTSPYYEQYF. The CDR3 bases are TGTGCCAGCAGCTCCTCGACTAGTCCCTACTACGAGCAGTACTTC.